This TCR beta chain stems from a study of T cell repertoires in cytomegalovirus infection. Study-wide points: Cumulative frequency of public TCR beta families picked out carriers of CMV plus the relevant HLA.

Of note for this clonotype: Its antigen is undetermined.

The CDR3 extends over 19 amino acids. Trimming left V 4 bases short and J 4 bases short, with 25 bases between. TCRdb passed the reads through MiXCR, listing each CDR3 protein once. This table has 300,000 to 400,000 distinct CDR3 sequences, more than 8% appearing once. The chain carries TRBV12-3 or TRBV12-4 and TRBJ2-2; either TRBD1 or TRBD2 may fit D (6 bases each). The TCR comes from a human donor in good health (CMV status not recorded). Some clones in this sample may be carry-over from other donors' samples. The specimen was PBMCs. CDR3 sequence: CASSSHHVGGTGSTGELFF. Here the CDR3 DNA reads TGTGCCAGCAGTTCCCATCATGTAGGGGGGACGGGGAGCACCGGGGAGCTGTTTTTT.